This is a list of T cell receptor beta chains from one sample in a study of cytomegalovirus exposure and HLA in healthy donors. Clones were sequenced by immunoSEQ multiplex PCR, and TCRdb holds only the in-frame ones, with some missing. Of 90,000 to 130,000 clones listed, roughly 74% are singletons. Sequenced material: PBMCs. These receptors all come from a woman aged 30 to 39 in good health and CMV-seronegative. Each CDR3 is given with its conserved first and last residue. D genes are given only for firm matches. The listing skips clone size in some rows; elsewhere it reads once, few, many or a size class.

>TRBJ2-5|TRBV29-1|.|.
TGCAGCGTTGAAGGTTTACTCGCCGAGCCGGCCCAGTACTTC
CSVEGLLAEPAQYF
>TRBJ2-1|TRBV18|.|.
TGTGCCAGCTCACCGGGGGGTAGCGGGACAGGGACCCATGAGCAGTTCTTC
CASSPGGSGTGTHEQFF
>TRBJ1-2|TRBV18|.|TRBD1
TGTGCCAGCTCATCAGACAGGGCCGAGATCTATGGCTACACCTTC
CASSSDRAEIYGYTF
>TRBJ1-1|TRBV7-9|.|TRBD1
TGTGCCAGCAGCTCCATACAGGGGGGAGCTTTCTTT
CASSSIQGGAFF
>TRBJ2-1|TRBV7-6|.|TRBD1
TGTGCCAGCAGCCCTCTTGGGACAGGGTCCCCCTACAATGAGCAGTTCTTC
CASSPLGTGSPYNEQFF
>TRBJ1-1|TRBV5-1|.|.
TGCGCCAGCAGCTTCGTAGGGGGCACTGAAGCTTTCTTT
CASSFVGGTEAFF
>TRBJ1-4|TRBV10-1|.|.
TGCGCCTCCCGGGGGGAAAAACTGTTTTTT
CASRGEKLFF
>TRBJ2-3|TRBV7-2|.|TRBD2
TGTGCCAGCAGCCCCGGCCGCGGGACTAGCAGATCCACAGATACGCAGTATTTT
CASSPGRGTSRSTDTQYF
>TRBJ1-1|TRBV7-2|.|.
TGTGCCAGCAGCTTCGGAGGCCACACTGAAGCTTTCTTT
CASSFGGHTEAFF
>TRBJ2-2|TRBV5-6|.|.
TGTGCCAGCAGCTCAATCGGGGATCGCGGGGAGCTGTTTTTT
CASSSIGDRGELFF
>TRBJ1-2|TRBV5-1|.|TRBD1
TGCGCCAGCAGCTTGGACGGACAGGGGAACTATGGCTACACCTTC
CASSLDGQGNYGYTF
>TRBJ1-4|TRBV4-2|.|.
TGTGCCAGCAGCGTCAGACAGTACCCTAATGAAAAACTGTTTTTT
CASSVRQYPNEKLFF
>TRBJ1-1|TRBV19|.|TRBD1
TGTGCCAGTAGATCGGGACAGGTGAACACTGAAGCTTTCTTT
CASRSGQVNTEAFF
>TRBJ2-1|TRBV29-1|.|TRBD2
TGCAGCGTTGAAGTCGGGACTAGCGGGGGCAATGAGCAGTTCTTC
CSVEVGTSGGNEQFF
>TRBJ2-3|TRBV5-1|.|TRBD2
TGCGCCAGCAGCGCAGGGCCGGGGGGGACAGATACGCAGTATTTT
CASSAGPGGTDTQYF
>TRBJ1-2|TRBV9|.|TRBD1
TGTGCCAGCAGCGTTAGGGGGCGCGATGGCTACACCTTC
CASSVRGRDGYTF
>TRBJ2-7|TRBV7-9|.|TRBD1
TGTGCCAGCAGCAAAACAGGGGATTGGGACGAGCAGTACTTC
CASSKTGDWDEQYF
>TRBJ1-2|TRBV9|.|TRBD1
TGTGCCAGCAGCCCACGGGACAGCTATGGCTACACCTTC
CASSPRDSYGYTF
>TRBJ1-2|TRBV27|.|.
TGTGCCAGCAGTTTCCAGGGGCCCTATGGCTACACCTTC
CASSFQGPYGYTF
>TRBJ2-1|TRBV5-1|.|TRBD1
TGCGCCAGCAGCTTGCGAGAGACAGGGTTGAAGTGGAATGAGCAGTTCTTC
CASSLRETGLKWNEQFF
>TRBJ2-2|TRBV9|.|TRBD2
TGTGCCAGCAGCACCGCGGGGGGCAGGACCGGGGAGCTGTTTTTT
CASSTAGGRTGELFF
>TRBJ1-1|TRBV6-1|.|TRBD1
TGTGCCAGCAGGGGACAGGGGGGGGAAGCTTTCTTT
CASRGQGGEAFF
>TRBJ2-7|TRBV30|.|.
TGTGCCTGGAGTGCATCCGGGACACCCAAAGCCTACGAGCAGTACTTC
CAWSASGTPKAYEQYF
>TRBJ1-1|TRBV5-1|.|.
TGCGCCAGCAGCTTGGTTGGAGGCGGCACTGAAGCTTTCTTT
CASSLVGGGTEAFF
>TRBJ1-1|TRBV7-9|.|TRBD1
TGTGCCAGCAGCTTAGCCTCCCACCGGGACAGGAACACTGAAGCTTTCTTT
CASSLASHRDRNTEAFF
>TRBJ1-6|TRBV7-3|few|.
TGTGCCAGCAGCTTAGGGGGGGAATCACCCCTCCACTTT
CASSLGGESPLHF
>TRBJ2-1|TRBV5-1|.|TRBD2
TGCGCCAGCAGCGTTAGCGGGGACACCTACAATGAGCAGTTCTTC
CASSVSGDTYNEQFF
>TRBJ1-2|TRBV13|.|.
TGTGCCAGCAGCCCCCCTGTGACACCCTATGGCTACACCTTC
CASSPPVTPYGYTF
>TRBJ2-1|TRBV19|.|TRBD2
TGTGCCCGAGAAACAGCCAGTATTCTGCCACAACCTACAAGCGGGAGCTCCTACAATGAGCAGTTCTTC
CARETASILPQPTSGSSYNEQFF
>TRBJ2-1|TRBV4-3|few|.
TGCGCCAGCAGCCAAGAGGCAGGGATCCAGTTCTTC
CASSQEAGIQFF
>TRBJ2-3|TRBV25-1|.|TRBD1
TGTGCCAGCATTGGACAGGGGCGCACGCAGTATTTT
CASIGQGRTQYF
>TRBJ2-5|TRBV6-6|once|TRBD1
TGTGCCAGCAGTAACCGACAGGGAGAGACCCAGTACTTC
CASSNRQGETQYF
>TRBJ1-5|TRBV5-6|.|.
TGTGCCAGCAGCGCCGCCGCCCGGGAAGACTACAATCAGCCCCAGCATTTT
CASSAAAREDYNQPQHF
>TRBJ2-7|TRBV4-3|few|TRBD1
TGCGCCAGCAGCCAAGGTCGGGACAGGGGGCTCTACGAGCAGTACTTC
CASSQGRDRGLYEQYF
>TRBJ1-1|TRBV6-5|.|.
TGTGCCAGCAGTTATGGACGGGAGAACACTGAAGCTTTCTTT
CASSYGRENTEAFF
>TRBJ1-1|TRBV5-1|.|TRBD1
TGCGCCAGCAGCCCCGGGACAGGTATGAACACTGAAGCTTTCTTT
CASSPGTGMNTEAFF
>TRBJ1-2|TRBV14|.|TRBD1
TGTGCCAGCAGCCAAGACGGGACAGGGGGCTACTTTGGGGGCTACACCTTC
CASSQDGTGGYFGGYTF
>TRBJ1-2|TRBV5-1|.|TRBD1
TGCGCCAGCAGCCTAGGACAGGGGTGGAACTATGGCTACACCTTC
CASSLGQGWNYGYTF
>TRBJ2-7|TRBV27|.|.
TGTGCCAGCAGTTCATCAGGAGGGTACGAGCAGTACTTC
CASSSSGGYEQYF
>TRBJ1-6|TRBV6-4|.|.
TGTGCCAGCAGTGACACCCGTGGCGGCTATAATTCACCCCTCCACTTT
CASSDTRGGYNSPLHF
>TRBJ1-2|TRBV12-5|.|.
TGTGCTAGTGGTTCCGGGATCGAGGCGTGGGGCTACACCTTC
CASGSGIEAWGYTF
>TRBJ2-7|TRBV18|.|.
TGTGCCAGCTCACTCCCGACTAGATCCGAGCAGTACTTC
CASSLPTRSEQYF
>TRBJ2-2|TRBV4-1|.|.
TGCGCCAGCAGCCAAGCAGAGGAAAGCACCGGGGAGCTGTTTTTT
CASSQAEESTGELFF
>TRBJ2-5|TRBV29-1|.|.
TGCAGCGCCAGAGACAGCAGGGAGACCCAGTACTTC
CSARDSRETQYF
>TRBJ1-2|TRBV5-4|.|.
TGTGCCAGCAGCTTGTCTCCTCAGATCTATGGCTACACCTTC
CASSLSPQIYGYTF
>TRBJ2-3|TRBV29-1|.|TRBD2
TGCAGCGTTGGACTAGCGGGAGCAACAGATACGCAGTATTTT
CSVGLAGATDTQYF
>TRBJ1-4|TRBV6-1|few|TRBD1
TGTGCCAGCAGTGGAGGGGGGACAGGCGAAAAACTGTTTTTT
CASSGGGTGEKLFF
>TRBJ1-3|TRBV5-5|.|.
TGTGCCAGCAGCCTCTACCTGAGCTCTGGAAACACCATATATTTT
CASSLYLSSGNTIYF
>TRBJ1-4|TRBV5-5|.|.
TGTGCCAGCAGCCCTCGGAGTGGAGCAACTAATGAAAAACTGTTTTTT
CASSPRSGATNEKLFF
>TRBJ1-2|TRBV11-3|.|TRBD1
TGTGCCAGCAGCTTAGGAGGGGGCAATGGCTACACCTTC
CASSLGGGNGYTF
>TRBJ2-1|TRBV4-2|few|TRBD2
TGTGCCAGCAGCCAAACGACTAGCGGGGGAAGTGAGCAGTTCTTC
CASSQTTSGGSEQFF
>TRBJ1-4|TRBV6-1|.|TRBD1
TGTGCCAGCAGTGTACCTGACAGGGGGGGTGCAACTAATGAAAAACTGTTTTTT
CASSVPDRGGATNEKLFF
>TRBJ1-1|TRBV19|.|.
TGTGCCAGTAGTACGGGATTTGCTGAAGCTTTCTTT
CASSTGFAEAFF
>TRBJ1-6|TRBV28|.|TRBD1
TGTGCCAGCAGTTGGGACAGGCTTAATTCACCCCTCCACTTT
CASSWDRLNSPLHF